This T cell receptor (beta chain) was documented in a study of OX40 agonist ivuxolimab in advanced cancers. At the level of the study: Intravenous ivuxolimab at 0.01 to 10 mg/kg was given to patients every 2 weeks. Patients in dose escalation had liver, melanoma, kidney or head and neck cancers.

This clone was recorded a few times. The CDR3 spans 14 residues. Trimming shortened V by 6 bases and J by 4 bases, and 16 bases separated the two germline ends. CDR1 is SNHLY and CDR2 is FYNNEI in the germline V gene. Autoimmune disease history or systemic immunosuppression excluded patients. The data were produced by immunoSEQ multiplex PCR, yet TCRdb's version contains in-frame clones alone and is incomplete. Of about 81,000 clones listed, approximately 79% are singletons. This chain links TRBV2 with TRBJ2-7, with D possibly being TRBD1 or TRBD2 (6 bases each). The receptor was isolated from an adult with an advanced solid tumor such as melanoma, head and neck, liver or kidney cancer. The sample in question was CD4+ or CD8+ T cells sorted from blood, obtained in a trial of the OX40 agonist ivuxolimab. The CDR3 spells CASRRGEWEYEQYF. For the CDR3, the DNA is TGTGCCAGCAGGAGGGGGGAGTGGGAGTACGAGCAGTACTTC.